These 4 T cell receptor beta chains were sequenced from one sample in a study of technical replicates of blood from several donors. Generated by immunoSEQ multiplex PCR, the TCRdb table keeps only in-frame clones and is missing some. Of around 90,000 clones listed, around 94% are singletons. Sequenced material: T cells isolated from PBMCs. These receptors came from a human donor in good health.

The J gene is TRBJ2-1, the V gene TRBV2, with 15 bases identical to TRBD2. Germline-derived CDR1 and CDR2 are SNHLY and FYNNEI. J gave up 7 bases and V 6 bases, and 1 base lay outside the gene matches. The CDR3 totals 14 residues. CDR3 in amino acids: CASRGTSGRNEQFF. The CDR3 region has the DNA TGTGCCAGCAGAGGGACTAGCGGGAGGAATGAGCAGTTCTTC.

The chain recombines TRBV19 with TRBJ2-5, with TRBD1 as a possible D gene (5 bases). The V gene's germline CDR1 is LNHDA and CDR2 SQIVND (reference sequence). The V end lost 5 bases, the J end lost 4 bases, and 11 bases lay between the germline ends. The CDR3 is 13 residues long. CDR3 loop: CASSPRVRETQYF. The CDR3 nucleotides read TGTGCCAGTAGTCCCAGGGTTAGAGAGACCCAGTACTTC.

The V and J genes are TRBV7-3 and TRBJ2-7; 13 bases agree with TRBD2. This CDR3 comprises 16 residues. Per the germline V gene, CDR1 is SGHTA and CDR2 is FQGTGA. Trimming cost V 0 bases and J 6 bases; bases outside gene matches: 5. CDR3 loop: CASSLTGLAGVGEQYF. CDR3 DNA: TGTGCCAGCAGCTTAACAGGACTAGCGGGAGTAGGCGAGCAGTACTTC.

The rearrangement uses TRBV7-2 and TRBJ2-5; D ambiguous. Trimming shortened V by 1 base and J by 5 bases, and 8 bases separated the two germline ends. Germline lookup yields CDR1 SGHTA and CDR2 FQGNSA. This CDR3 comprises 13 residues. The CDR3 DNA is TGTGCCAGCAGCTTAGGAGCTTCTGAGACCCAGTACTTC. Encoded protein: CASSLGASETQYF.